These 15 T cell receptor beta chains came from one sample sequenced in a study of cytomegalovirus exposure and HLA in healthy donors. The PCR used 60 Vbeta and 13 Jbeta primers. Some clones are missing from TCRdb's copy, which holds only in-frame ones; the method was immunoSEQ multiplex PCR. The sample includes about 200,000 clones, 70% to 85% of them seen just once. Sequences were obtained from PBMCs. These receptor sequences come from a boy under 10 years old in good health and CMV-seronegative.

The CDR3 loop is CASSLAGGPNTGELFF. CDR3 nucleotide sequence: TGTGCCAGCAGCTTAGCAGGGGGACCGAACACCGGGGAGCTGTTTTTT. V usage is TRBV7-3 and J usage is TRBJ2-2; 7 bases align to TRBD1. Germline loops: CDR1 SGHTA, CDR2 FQGTGA. The V and J ends lost 2 bases and 0 bases, in that order; junction bases with no gene match: 3. The CDR3 extends over 16 amino acids.

The chain recombines TRBV4-1 with TRBJ1-2; D is perhaps TRBD1 (5 bases). CDR3 length: 14 amino acids. The germline V gene encodes CDR1 MGHRA and CDR2 YSYEKL. Trimming shortened V by 5 bases and J by 4 bases, and 14 bases separated the two germline ends. CDR3 coding DNA: TGCGCCAGCAGCTACTGGGGCAGACTCTATGGCTACACCTTC. Translated, it gives CASSYWGRLYGYTF.

The chain employs TRBV10-3 and TRBJ2-2, with 13 bases that match TRBD2. This CDR3 has 15 residues. Germline lookup yields CDR1 ENHRY and CDR2 SYGVKD. The trim removed 4 bases at V and 7 bases at J, leaving 3 bases unmatched. This CDR3 is CAISGLAGGVGELFF. CDR3 DNA: TGTGCCATCAGTGGACTAGCGGGGGGCGTCGGGGAGCTGTTTTTT.

The genes are TRBV5-1 and TRBJ2-7; D perhaps matches TRBD2 (5 bases). Germline CDR1 SGHRS, CDR2 YFSETQ. This CDR3 spans 15 amino acids. Deletions cut 0 bases from V and 2 bases from J, with 12 bases between. The CDR3, as DNA: TGCGCCAGCAGCTTGGGTTCAACGGGAACCTACGAGCAGTACTTC. This gives the protein CASSLGSTGTYEQYF.

V is TRBV14 and J is TRBJ2-1, with a tentative D call TRBD2 (6 bases). This CDR3 has 15 residues. The V gene's germline CDR1 is SGHDN and CDR2 FVKESK. Trimming pared 2 bases from V and 4 bases from J, leaving 12 bases between. CDR3 nucleotide sequence: TGTGCCAGCAGCCAAATGCGGGGACTTTACAATGAGCAGTTCTTC. Translation: CASSQMRGLYNEQFF. The whole variable domain, remainder taken from reference TRBV14 and TRBJ2-1, is EAGVTQFPSHSVIEKGQTVTLRCDPISGHDNLYWYRRVMGKEIKFLLHFVKESKQDESGMPNNRFLAERTGGTYSTLKVQPAELEDSGVYFCASSQMRGLYNEQFFGPGTRLTVL.

This clone has a handful of counts. The chain couples TRBV7-6 to TRBJ2-5; 8 positions match TRBD2. CDR1 is SGHVS and CDR2 is FNYEAQ in the germline V gene. The CDR3 runs to 16 residues. The V segment lost 5 bases and the J segment 5 bases; nucleotides outside the gene matches: 13. The CDR3 sequence: CASSLGGRGGFETQYF. In nucleotides, the CDR3 is TGTGCCAGCAGCCTCGGGGGACGGGGGGGCTTTGAGACCCAGTACTTC.

In the case of this clone: An end of the junction does not agree with germline; a read error may underlie this. The J gene is TRBJ1-1, the V gene TRBV7-9; tentatively, D is TRBD1 (5 bases). CDR3 length: 14 amino acids. Germline-derived CDR1 and CDR2 are SEHNR and FQNEAQ (reference sequence). The CDR3 nucleotides read TGTTCCAGCACCCGTTCAGGTGACAGCCCTGAAGCTTTCTTT. Its translation is CSSTRSGDSPEAFF. The complete variable domain, with remaining parts taken from reference TRBV7-9 and TRBJ1-1, reads DTGVSQNPRHKITKRGQNVTFRCDPISEHNRLYWYRQTLGQGPEFLTYFQNEAQLEKSRLLSDRFSAERPKGSFSTLEIQRTEQGDSAMYLCSSTRSGDSPEAFFGQGTRLTVV.

The genes are TRBV6-1 and TRBJ1-2, with D possibly matching TRBD1 (6 bases). Germline CDR1 reads MNHNS; CDR2 reads SASEGT. Trimming left V 8 bases short and J 8 bases short, with 18 bases between. CDR3 length equals 13 residues. The CDR3, as DNA: TGTGCCAGCGCTTCCCGAACAGGGACCGGCTACACCTTC. Amino acids: CASASRTGTGYTF.

The chain joins TRBV7-2 to TRBJ2-7; possible D gene TRBD2, 6 bases. Trimming shortened V by 5 bases and J by 7 bases, and 15 bases separated the two germline ends. The CDR3 has 13 residues. Germline CDR1 SGHTA, CDR2 FQGNSA. This CDR3 is CASSRLESGEQYF. The CDR3 bases are TGTGCCAGCAGCCGACTAGAATCTGGGGAGCAGTACTTC.

This chain joins TRBV4-2 and TRBJ1-5; no firm D call. CDR3 length: 15 amino acids. The V and J ends lost 1 base and 1 base respectively, with 8 bases between them. Germline loops: CDR1 LGHNA, CDR2 YNFKEQ. The CDR3 DNA sequence: TGTGCCAGCAGCCAAGTCCCGGGGAGCAATCAGCCCCAGCATTTT. Its protein is CASSQVPGSNQPQHF.

This clone was seen a few times. The genes are TRBV7-3 and TRBJ2-3; perhaps TRBD2 as D (5 bases). Germline loops: CDR1 SGHTA, CDR2 FQGTGA. Trimming removed 5 bases from V and 1 base from J, with 16 bases in between. CDR3 length equals 16 residues. CDR3 sequence: CASSGIRGWGTDTQYF. The CDR3 region has the DNA TGTGCCAGCAGCGGTATTCGGGGATGGGGCACAGATACGCAGTATTTT.

This clone was recorded only once. This chain uses TRBV7-2 with TRBJ2-1, with 9 positions matching TRBD2. The CDR3 totals 15 residues. CDR1 and CDR2 from the germline V gene are SGHTA and FQGNSA. Unmatched junction bases numbered 8, after V lost 2 bases and J lost 9 bases. CDR3 in amino acids: CASSLLAGQLGEQFF. Here the CDR3 DNA reads TGTGCCAGCAGCTTACTAGCGGGACAGTTAGGTGAGCAGTTCTTC.

This clone was observed a single time. The V call is TRBV2, the J call TRBJ1-1; 9 bases map to TRBD1. V shed 4 bases, J shed 2 bases, and the junction held 2 bases outside the gene matches. The CDR3 totals 14 residues. Germline lookup yields CDR1 SNHLY and CDR2 FYNNEI. The CDR3 bases are TGTGCCAGCAGTGCGGACAGGGGAAACACTGAAGCTTTCTTT. Translated: CASSADRGNTEAFF.

The rearrangement joins TRBV4-2 to TRBJ2-7; TRBD2 matches 10 bases. V shed 2 bases, J shed 3 bases, and the junction held 4 bases outside the gene matches. The CDR3 covers 15 residues. Germline CDR1 is LGHNA and CDR2 is YNFKEQ. For the CDR3, the DNA is TGTGCCAGCAGCCAACGGACTAGCGGAAACTACGAGCAGTACTTC. Encoded protein: CASSQRTSGNYEQYF.

The V call is TRBV21-1, the J call TRBJ1-2; TRBD1 is the table's D call and was not checked against the DNA. TRBV21-1 is marked as a pseudogene. The CDR3 loop spans 13 amino acids. CDR3 DNA: TGTGCCAGCAGCCAGCCAGGTGACTATGGCTACACCTTC. This sequence encodes CASSQPGDYGYTF.